A single sample is the source of the 22 T cell receptor beta chains below, sequenced in a study of tumor-infiltrating lymphocytes in primary liver carcinoma. Total RNA amounting to around 530 ng was the source from which TCR beta cDNA was made with a constant-region primer. Library construction for TCR beta comprised three nested multiplex PCR rounds performed with slightly modified ARM-PCR. Running 10 cycles apiece, the first two PCR rounds relied on TRBV1-TRBV30 forward primers together with a C-beta reverse primer. MiXCR, run by TCRdb on the multiplex PCR reads, gives a single entry per CDR3 protein. Among around 330,000 distinct CDR3 sequences listed, roughly 60% were seen once. Germline DNA was extracted too, while blood RNA derived from unsorted whole blood. Sequences were obtained from peripheral blood. The receptors here all came from a woman in her 30s with primary liver carcinoma and hepatitis B virus infection.

The genes are TRBV6-4 and TRBJ2-7; no definite D call. There are 13 residues in the CDR3. Germline-derived CDR1 and CDR2 are MRHNA and SNTAGT. The germline V and J ends were trimmed by 8 bases and 2 bases, with 13 bases remaining between them. The CDR3 sequence: CASESRSPYEQYF. CDR3 nucleotides: TGTGCCAGCGAGTCACGGTCCCCCTACGAGCAGTACTTC.

In regard to this clonotype: The junction and the germline gene differ at one end; a read error may be behind it. This chain connects TRBV6-6 to TRBJ1-6; D is unresolved. Germline-derived CDR1 and CDR2 are MNHNY and SVGAGI (reference sequence). The CDR3 loop spans 15 amino acids. This CDR3 is CTSSYELAYNSPLHF. The CDR3, as DNA: TGTACCAGCAGTTACGAGTTGGCCTATAATTCACCCCTCCACTTT.

The V call is TRBV28, the J call TRBJ2-1; D remains unclear. The V end lost 3 bases, the J end lost 8 bases, and 17 bases lay between the germline ends. The germline CDR1 and CDR2 sequences are MDHEN and SYDVKM. This CDR3 spans 15 amino acids. CDR3 amino acids: CASSFLCSMFYEQFF. The CDR3 region has the DNA TGTGCCAGCAGTTTCCTCTGTTCGATGTTCTATGAGCAGTTCTTC.

This clonotype came up many times. The gene calls are TRBV7-8 and TRBJ2-3; TRBD2 aligns across 7 bases. V shed 7 bases, J shed 1 base, and the junction held 11 bases outside the gene matches. The CDR3 spans 16 residues. Germline V gene sequence: CDR1 SGHVS, CDR2 FQNEAQ. Here the CDR3 reads CASNLGRAGGTDTQYF. Written as DNA, the CDR3 is TGTGCCAGCAACCTCGGTCGGGCGGGAGGCACAGATACGCAGTATTTT. Based on the CDR3 plus reference TRBV7-8 and TRBJ2-3, the full variable domain is GAGVSQSPRYKVAKRGQDVALRCDPISGHVSLFWYQQALGQGPEFLTYFQNEAQLDKSGLPSDRFFAERPEGSVSTLKIQRTQQEDSAVYLCASNLGRAGGTDTQYFGPGTRLTVL.

A single count supports this clonotype. Lacking the conserved final phenylalanine or tryptophan, this CDR3 likely reflects a read error. The chain carries TRBV11-3 and TRBJ1-2, with 8 bases fitting TRBD1. The V segment lost 4 bases and the J segment 6 bases; nucleotides outside the gene matches: 10. The CDR3 loop spans 15 amino acids. Germline-derived CDR1 and CDR2 are SGHNT and YENEEA. In DNA, the CDR3 is TGTGCCAGCAGCTCCCCGGGACAGGTATTGGATGGCTACACCTTA. Translating gives CASSSPGQVLDGYTL.

This clonotype was seen ten or more times. The V gene is TRBV10-2, the J gene TRBJ1-1, with D perhaps TRBD1 (6 bases). Trimming pared 8 bases from V and 4 bases from J, leaving 14 bases between. The CDR3 totals 13 residues. Looked up from germline, CDR1 is WSHSY and CDR2 is SAAADI. The CDR3 loop reads CASGGGAITEAFF. The CDR3 coding sequence is TGCGCCAGCGGAGGGGGGGCGATCACTGAAGCTTTCTTT.

A remark on this clonotype: The junction shows a germline mismatch at one end, possibly a read error. This sequence joins TRBV29-1 and TRBJ1-2; 8 bases match TRBD1. This CDR3 is 14 amino acids long. The germline V gene encodes CDR1 SQVTM and CDR2 ANQGSEA. CDR3 DNA sequence: TGCAGCGTTGCAGGGACAGGTTTTGACTATGGCTACGCCTTC. It specifies CSVAGTGFDYGYAF.

As regards this clonotype: It may be a read error: a sequence one base away is much more abundant. The V and J genes are TRBV6-2 or TRBV6-3 and TRBJ2-1; TRBD2 agrees at 9 bases. CDR3 length equals 14 residues. Germline V gives CDR1 MNHEY, CDR2 SVGEGT. This chain's CDR3 is CARISGSSYYEQFF. The CDR3 bases are TGTGCCAGGATTAGCGGGAGCTCCTACTATGAGCAGTTCTTC.

As for this clonotype: One end of the junction varies from germline; a read error may be responsible. The chain recombines TRBV11-2 with TRBJ2-2; possibly TRBD2 for D (6 bases). Germline assignment: CDR1 SGHAT and CDR2 FQNNGV. The CDR3 has 17 residues. The CDR3 DNA follows: TGTGCCAGCGGCTTATCGTTTGGGCGGGGTACGGTCGGGGAGCTGTTTTTT. It translates to CASGLSFGRGTVGELFF.

As regards this clonotype: The junction shows a germline mismatch at one end, possibly a read error. The chain carries TRBV6-5 and TRBJ1-1; no clear D gene. The CDR3 is made up of 13 amino acids. Germline lookup yields CDR1 MNHEY and CDR2 SVGAGI. CDR3 sequence reads: CASTEGTYTQAFF. The CDR3 nucleotides are TGTGCCAGCACTGAGGGAACTTACACTCAAGCCTTCTTT.

The chain is built from TRBV6-5 and TRBJ2-7; 11 bases agree with TRBD1. The CDR3 contains 13 residues. Trimming took 0 bases from V and 9 from J; bases not matched to a gene: 1. Germline CDR1 MNHEY, CDR2 SVGAGI. CDR3 in amino acids: CASSYSGQGVQYF. The CDR3 coding sequence is TGTGCCAGCAGTTACTCGGGACAGGGGGTGCAGTACTTC.

This clonotype was counted only a few times. V is TRBV12-3 or TRBV12-4 and J is TRBJ2-5; D is possibly TRBD1 (8 bases). This CDR3 has 15 amino acids. Trimming took 7 bases from V and 4 from J, leaving 19 bases between them. The CDR3: CASKTTGEGGETQYF. The DNA of the CDR3 is TGTGCCAGCAAGACGACAGGGGAGGGGGGAGAGACCCAGTACTTC.

V gene TRBV28 combines with J gene TRBJ2-6; D perhaps matches TRBD2 (5 bases). Germline lookup yields CDR1 MDHEN and CDR2 SYDVKM. The CDR3 sequence is 14 residues long. Trimming cost V 6 bases and J 9 bases, with 15 bases left between them. CDR3 in amino acids: CASSGRVRVNVLTF. The DNA of the CDR3 is TGTGCCAGCAGCGGCCGCGTGAGGGTCAACGTCCTGACTTTC.

The chain uses TRBV12-3 or TRBV12-4 and TRBJ1-2; no firm D call. V lost 4 bases to trimming and J lost 4 bases, with 13 bases between them. The length of the CDR3 is 14 residues. The CDR3 DNA sequence: TGTGCCAGCAGTTACAAGTTGGACCCCTATGGCTACACCTTC. Its protein is CASSYKLDPYGYTF.

About this clonotype: This is likely a read error, given that the CDR3 carries no conserved phenylalanine or tryptophan at its end. This sequence joins TRBV12-3 or TRBV12-4 and TRBJ2-7, with 10 bases lining up with TRBD1. The junction had 5 bases not matched to a gene; V was cut back by 8 bases and J by 4 bases. CDR3 length: 13 amino acids. The CDR3 region has the DNA TGTGCCAGCTCAGGGACAGGGGTATACGAGCAGTACCCC. It yields the protein CASSGTGVYEQYP.

A remark on this clonotype: This may stem from a read error, because a much larger clone lies one nucleotide away. The chain couples TRBV6-6 to TRBJ2-7; 7 bases align to TRBD2. The CDR3 length is 13 residues. The ends lost 5 bases at V and 2 bases at J; junction bases unmatched: 3. The germline V gene has CDR1 MNHNY and CDR2 SVGAGI (reference sequence). The CDR3 DNA is TGTGCCAGCAGTGCTACTAGCGCCTACGAGCAGTACTTC. Amino acids: CASSATSAYEQYF.

The chain carries TRBV6-5 and TRBJ1-5; D is perhaps TRBD1 (5 bases). The CDR3 is 14 amino acids. Germline assignment: CDR1 MNHEY and CDR2 SVGAGI. The V end lost 4 bases, the J end lost 6 bases, and 13 bases lay between the germline ends. CDR3 amino acids: CASSSQGITQPQHF. In nucleotides, the CDR3 is TGTGCCAGCAGTTCCCAGGGAATCACTCAGCCCCAGCATTTT.

This clonotype occurred many times. The chain links TRBV11-1 to TRBJ2-2; 9 bases line up with TRBD2. Germline loops: CDR1 SGHAT, CDR2 FQDESV (reference sequence). V shed 5 bases and J 7 bases; nucleotides not matched to a gene: 8. The CDR3 spans 15 residues. The CDR3 loop reads CASSQSGRKGGELFF. The CDR3 DNA reads as TGTGCCAGCAGCCAGAGCGGGAGGAAGGGCGGGGAGCTGTTTTTT.

Regarding this clonotype: A much larger clone lies a single base off, so this may be a read error. The V call is TRBV4-2, the J call TRBJ2-7, with 8 nucleotides matching TRBD2. CDR1 LGHNA and CDR2 YNFKEQ come from the germline V gene. This CDR3 is 17 amino acids long. CDR3 bases: TGTGCCAGCAGCCAAGATCGGGGGGGAGCCCTCTCCTACGAGCACTACTTC. Protein product: CASSQDRGGALSYEHYF.

This clonotype was seen many times. This chain connects TRBV12-3 or TRBV12-4 to TRBJ2-1; D ambiguous. The CDR3 has 12 residues. The germline V and J ends were trimmed by 5 bases and 10 bases, with 12 bases remaining between them. CDR3 sequence reads: CASSPASSEQFF. For the CDR3, the DNA is TGTGCCAGCAGTCCAGCTTCTTCCGAGCAGTTCTTC.

V gene TRBV30 combines with J gene TRBJ2-1; D might be TRBD2 (6 bases). This CDR3 region has 17 residues. Germline V lookup: CDR1 GTSNPN, CDR2 SVGIG (reference sequence). Trimming stripped 2 bases from V and 1 base from J, with 18 bases between. CDR3 region: CAWSSRDGRRSYNEQFF. DNA of the CDR3: TGTGCCTGGAGTTCCCGAGACGGGAGAAGGTCCTACAATGAGCAGTTCTTC.

On this clonotype: This may come from a read error, since a much larger clone is one base off. This chain connects TRBV29-1 to TRBJ2-2; D gene ambiguous. The V gene's germline CDR1 is SQVTM and CDR2 ANQGSEA. CDR3 length equals 11 residues. CDR3 nucleotides: TGCGGCGTGAGCAGTCCCGGGGAGCTGTTTTTT. Its translation: CGVSSPGELFF.